These 11 T cell receptor beta chains originate from one sample sequenced in a study of human CD8 memory T cell subsets. Preparation of the TCR beta libraries relied on UMI-labeled 5' RACE. TCRdb reworked the 5' RACE reads into one entry per CDR3 protein, no DNA. The sample totals roughly 4,500 distinct CDR3 sequences. Sequencing was performed on CD8+ T cells from PBMCs. Every receptor here comes from a human donor in good health.

This clonotype shows up as medium-sized by frequency. The chain recombines TRBV11-2 with TRBJ2-1; TCRdb reports TRBD2, a call that lacks DNA to check it against. The CDR3 sequence is 14 residues long. Germline CDR1 SGHAT, CDR2 FQNNGV. CDR3 sequence: CASSLEREGLEQFF.

The rearrangement uses TRBV7-2 and TRBJ2-7. The CDR3 spans 17 residues. Germline lookup yields CDR1 SGHTA and CDR2 FQGNSA. This chain's CDR3 is CASSLAIGASVDYEQYF.

The CDR3 sequence is CASSFQGAAYNEQFF. The rearrangement links TRBV7-9 to TRBJ2-1; the TCRdb call, TRBD1, lacks DNA for checking. Looked up from germline, CDR1 is SEHNR and CDR2 is FQNEAQ (reference sequence). The CDR3 extends over 15 amino acids.

The chain recombines TRBV4-1 with TRBJ2-1; with no DNA, the TCRdb D assignment of TRBD2 cannot be verified. The CDR3 covers 15 residues. The V gene's germline CDR1 is MGHRA and CDR2 YSYEKL. The CDR3 is CASSQAASGSLKQFF.

The chain carries TRBV5-1 and TRBJ2-7; the TCRdb call, TRBD1, lacks DNA for checking. Germline CDR1 is SGHRS and CDR2 is YFSETQ. CDR3 size: 15 residues. CDR3 residues: CASSPRGGRSYEQYF.

The chain combines TRBV3-1 with TRBJ1-2. CDR1 LGHDT and CDR2 YNNKEL come from the germline V gene (reference sequence). This CDR3 has 15 residues. The CDR3 region is CASSLGRDRGYGYTF. Supplemented by reference TRBV3-1 and TRBJ1-2, the full variable domain reads DTAVSQTPKYLVTQMGNDKSIKCEQNLGHDTMYWYKQDSKKFLKIMFSYNNKELIINETVPNRFSPKSPDKAHLNLHINSLELGDSAVYFCASSLGRDRGYGYTFGSGTRLTVV.

This chain joins TRBV12-3 or TRBV12-4 and TRBJ2-7; TCRdb designates TRBD1, a call that cannot be tested without DNA. CDR3 length: 12 residues. CDR3 residues: CASSSLGGEQYF.

Frequency places this clonotype as medium-sized. The V call is TRBV7-6, the J call TRBJ2-1; TCRdb names TRBD1, which stays unverified in the absence of DNA. The germline V gene encodes CDR1 SGHVS and CDR2 FNYEAQ. CDR3 length: 12 residues. CDR3 in amino acids: CASSSTGDEQFF.

This clonotype is labeled large based on frequency. V and J are TRBV6-5 and TRBJ2-2. The germline gives CDR1 MNHEY, CDR2 SVGAGI. The CDR3 runs to 13 residues. The CDR3 region is CASSADNGGELFF.

This chain's CDR3 is CSVEIAGAGDTQYF. This sequence joins TRBV29-1 and TRBJ2-3; TCRdb outputs TRBD1, but without DNA this stays unchecked. Germline CDR1 and CDR2: SQVTM and ANQGSEA. This CDR3 has 14 amino acids.

This clonotype ranks as medium-sized in terms of frequency. The chain uses TRBV5-1 and TRBJ2-7. The germline gives CDR1 SGHRS, CDR2 YFSETQ. The CDR3 spans 14 residues. The CDR3 protein is CASSSGQGPIEQYF.